The 17 T cell receptor beta chains below come from one sample, sequenced in a study of cytomegalovirus exposure and HLA in healthy donors. The PCR used 60 Vbeta and 13 Jbeta primers. Libraries were prepared by immunoSEQ multiplex PCR; TCRdb keeps only in-frame clonotypes and omits some of them. The sample has approximately 150,000 clones; 82% are singletons. The sequencing input was PBMCs. All receptors derive from a man in his forties or fifties in good health and CMV-seropositive.

Note on this clone: Other DNA sequences in this specimen translate into the identical CDR3. V gene TRBV28 combines with J gene TRBJ2-1; D possibly corresponds to TRBD2 (6 bases). The V end was cut by 1 base, the J end by 0 bases, with 7 bases between. Germline loops: CDR1 MDHEN, CDR2 SYDVKM. The CDR3 runs 15 residues. Here the CDR3 reads CASSLSGSSYNEQFF. The DNA for the CDR3 is TGTGCCAGCAGTTTATCCGGGAGCTCCTACAATGAGCAGTTCTTC.

A few counts support this clone. The rearrangement links TRBV28 to TRBJ1-2, with a weak D call TRBD1 (6 bases). The germline V and J ends were trimmed by 3 bases and 6 bases, with 14 bases remaining between them. There are 14 residues in the CDR3. The V gene's germline CDR1 is MDHEN and CDR2 SYDVKM. The CDR3 coding sequence is TGTGCCAGCAGTTTCCTCACAGGGCGTCATGGCTACACCTTC. Protein: CASSFLTGRHGYTF.

The sample holds one count of this clone. This sequence joins TRBV6-5 and TRBJ2-3; TRBD1 is a possible D gene (6 bases). The germline gives CDR1 MNHEY, CDR2 SVGAGI. The CDR3 has 13 residues. V was clipped by 6 bases and J by 1 base, with 8 bases between them. The CDR3 protein is CASRPGGTDTQYF. The CDR3 bases are TGTGCCAGCAGACCAGGGGGCACAGATACGCAGTATTTT.

The chain has TRBV10-3 and TRBJ1-1; 8 bases fit TRBD1. The trim removed 0 bases at V and 5 bases at J, leaving 5 bases unmatched. The CDR3 covers 15 residues. Germline CDR1 is ENHRY and CDR2 is SYGVKD. The CDR3 DNA reads as TGTGCCATCAGTGAGTCGAGGACAGGGAGGACTGAAGCTTTCTTT. It specifies CAISESRTGRTEAFF.

This chain connects TRBV2 to TRBJ2-7; 9 bases fit TRBD1. The CDR3 spans 14 residues. CDR1 and CDR2 from the germline V gene are SNHLY and FYNNEI. The ends lost 6 bases at V and 7 bases at J; junction bases unmatched: 10. The CDR3: CASSLQGAEGEQYF. CDR3 DNA sequence: TGTGCCAGCAGCTTACAGGGGGCAGAAGGTGAGCAGTACTTC.

The rearrangement links TRBV14 to TRBJ2-7; D not resolved. V was trimmed by 1 base and J by 1 base, leaving 8 bases between them. The CDR3 totals 14 residues. Germline V gene sequence: CDR1 SGHDN, CDR2 FVKESK. CDR3 amino acids: CASSQGVASYEQYF. The CDR3, as DNA: TGTGCCAGCAGCCAAGGGGTAGCTTCCTACGAGCAGTACTTC.

V usage is TRBV5-1 and J usage is TRBJ2-1; 7 bases align to TRBD1. V lost 0 bases, J lost 5 bases, and 5 bases stayed unmatched. This CDR3 spans 15 amino acids. CDR1 and CDR2 from the germline V gene are SGHRS and YFSETQ. The CDR3 region has the DNA TGCGCCAGCAGCTTGGAGGGACAGACCGACAATGAGCAGTTCTTC. It codes for CASSLEGQTDNEQFF.

The chain employs TRBV28 and TRBJ2-7; 7 positions agree with TRBD1. This CDR3 has 14 residues. In germline, CDR1 is MDHEN, CDR2 SYDVKM. The V segment lost 4 bases and the J segment 3 bases; nucleotides outside the gene matches: 6. CDR3 in amino acids: CASSSSGQLYEQYF. For the CDR3, the DNA is TGTGCCAGCAGTTCCTCGGGACAGCTCTACGAGCAGTACTTC.

The chain carries TRBV15 and TRBJ1-4; D gene uncertain. The CDR3 consists of 13 residues. Trimming left V 0 bases short and J 5 bases short, with 4 bases between. Germline V gene sequence: CDR1 LNHNV, CDR2 YYDKDF (reference sequence). The CDR3 is CATSRDINEKLFF. As DNA, the CDR3 is TGTGCCACCAGCAGAGATATCAATGAAAAACTGTTTTTT. Full variable domain (missing parts from reference TRBV15 and TRBJ1-4): DAMVIQNPRYQVTQFGKPVTLSCSQTLNHNVMYWYQQKSSQAPKLLFHYYDKDFNNEADTPDNFQSRRPNTSFCFLDIRSPGLGDTAMYLCATSRDINEKLFFGSGTQLSVL.

Worth noting for this clone: Distinct nucleotide sequences in the sample also encode this CDR3. The V call is TRBV9, the J call TRBJ1-1, with D possibly TRBD1 on 5 matching bases. The ends were cut back, 0 bases at V and 5 bases at J, with 14 bases in the middle. CDR3 length: 15 residues. Germline loops: CDR1 SGDLS, CDR2 YYNGEE. CDR3 region: CASSVDAGGGTEAFF. CDR3 in DNA: TGTGCCAGCAGCGTAGATGCTGGGGGAGGGACTGAAGCTTTCTTT.

The J gene is TRBJ1-4, the V gene TRBV6-1; TRBD1 aligns across 9 bases. Germline values: CDR1 MNHNS, CDR2 SASEGT. With V trimmed by 4 bases and J by 7 bases, 4 bases remained unmatched. The CDR3 spans 14 residues. CDR3 protein: CASSVDRGSEKLFF. The CDR3 coding sequence is TGTGCCAGCAGTGTTGACAGGGGGAGTGAAAAACTGTTTTTT.

The rearrangement links TRBV7-9 to TRBJ2-7, with TRBD1 matching 9 bases. The V gene end was trimmed by 4 bases and the J gene end by 3 bases; junction bases not matched to a gene: 16. Germline CDR1 SEHNR, CDR2 FQNEAQ (reference sequence). The CDR3 extends over 18 amino acids. The CDR3 DNA reads TGTGCCAGCAGCTCTAGTGAATTTAGGACAGGGGTCGGCTACGAGCAGTACTTC. It encodes CASSSSEFRTGVGYEQYF. The complete variable domain, with remaining parts taken from reference TRBV7-9 and TRBJ2-7, reads DTGVSQNPRHKITKRGQNVTFRCDPISEHNRLYWYRQTLGQGPEFLTYFQNEAQLEKSRLLSDRFSAERPKGSFSTLEIQRTEQGDSAMYLCASSSSEFRTGVGYEQYFGPGTRLTVT.

The chain employs TRBV11-2 and TRBJ1-6, with a tentative D call TRBD1 (5 bases). Trimming took 3 bases from V and 10 from J, leaving 10 bases between them. CDR1 is SGHAT and CDR2 is FQNNGV in the germline V gene. This CDR3 has 13 amino acids. CDR3 residues: CASSLGRKSPLHF. The CDR3 DNA sequence: TGTGCCAGCAGCTTGGGGCGGAAGTCACCCCTCCACTTT.

The V call is TRBV29-1, the J call TRBJ2-1; 10 bases match TRBD2. The CDR3 loop spans 14 amino acids. V dropped 4 bases and J dropped 9; count of bases not matched to a gene: 9. Per the germline V gene, CDR1 is SQVTM and CDR2 is ANQGSEA. The CDR3 region has the DNA TGCAGCGTTGGTTGGGCTAGCGGGAGCGGTGAGCAGTTCTTC. It encodes CSVGWASGSGEQFF.

V is TRBV23-1 and J is TRBJ2-1; TRBD1 agrees at 7 bases. TRBV23-1 is recorded as an ORF, its role being uncertain. With V trimmed by 7 bases and J by 2 bases, 8 bases remained unmatched. The CDR3 contains 15 residues. CDR3 residues: CASNRRDRAYNEQFF. The CDR3 DNA reads TGCGCCAGCAACCGCCGGGACAGAGCCTACAATGAGCAGTTCTTC.

About this clone: Mismatch with germline at one junction end may stem from a read error. This rearrangement joins TRBV9 to TRBJ2-6; D may be TRBD1 (5 bases). This CDR3 spans 19 amino acids. CDR1 SGDLS and CDR2 YYNGEE come from the germline V gene. The CDR3 sequence is CASSVHLWPVKSGANGLTF. The CDR3 DNA reads TGTGCCAGCAGCGTCCATCTTTGGCCCGTGAAGTCTGGGGCCAACGGCCTGACTTTC.

The chain joins TRBV6-6 to TRBJ2-5, with 8 bases aligning to TRBD2. The germline gives CDR1 MNHNY, CDR2 SVGAGI (reference sequence). V shed 4 bases and J 5 bases; nucleotides not matched to a gene: 6. There are 14 residues in the CDR3. The CDR3 here is CASSSPRGAETQYF. In DNA, the CDR3 is TGTGCCAGCAGTTCCCCGCGGGGGGCTGAGACCCAGTACTTC.